The clone carrying this TCR beta chain was detected once. A junction end diverges from the germline sequence, so it may reflect a read error. Study processing details: Reference gene primer amplification gave estimated nucleated cell counts. Sequenced by immunoSEQ multiplex PCR; TCRdb stores in-frame clones only, minus some. D and trimming were read from the DNA, whereas the V and J calls and clone size are those reported in that table. Seen here are a few hundred thousand clones, around four fifths observed once, and the top ten hold approximately 1.1%. The CDR3 covers 15 residues. CDR1 and CDR2 (germline): MGHDK, SYGVNS. This entry belongs to a study of blood T cell repertoires in COVID-19. Across the whole study: The origin of the acute and convalescent COVID-19 samples was the United States, Italy and Spain. Sources were T cells, B-cell-depleted T cells, or PBMCs; the material itself was cDNA or gDNA.

The sequencing sample was made of peripheral blood. This TCR was recovered from a woman aged 45-65 years with acute or convalescent COVID-19. V usage is TRBV25-1 and J usage is TRBJ2-7, with unresolved D. The CDR3 here is CASSEFRGKSSEQYF. In DNA form, the CDR3 reads TGTGCCAGCAGTGAATTTCGAGGAAAGTCCTCCGAGCAGTACTTC.